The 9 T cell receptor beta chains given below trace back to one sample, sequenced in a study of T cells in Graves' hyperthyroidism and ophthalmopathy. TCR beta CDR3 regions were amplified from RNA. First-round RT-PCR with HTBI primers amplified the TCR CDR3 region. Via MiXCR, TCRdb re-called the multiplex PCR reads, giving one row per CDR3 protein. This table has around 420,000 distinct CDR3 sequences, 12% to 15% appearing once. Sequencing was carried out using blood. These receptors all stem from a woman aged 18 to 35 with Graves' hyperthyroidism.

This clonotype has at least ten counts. The CDR3 coding sequence is TGTGCCAGCAGTTTTGGGACAGGGACTGGCTACACCTTC. It codes for CASSFGTGTGYTF. The rearrangement links TRBV12-3 or TRBV12-4 to TRBJ1-2, with TRBD1 matching 9 bases. V shed 3 bases and J 7 bases; nucleotides not matched to a gene: 3. This CDR3 spans 13 amino acids.

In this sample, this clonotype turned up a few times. In nucleotides, the CDR3 is TGTGCCAGCAGCCCCCGACAGGGATCCTATGGCTACACCTTC. It codes for CASSPRQGSYGYTF. J is TRBJ1-2 and V is TRBV11-1, with TRBD1 matching 7 bases. Germline V CDR1 and CDR2: SGHAT, FQDESV (reference sequence). There are 14 residues in the CDR3. J was trimmed by 4 bases and V by 5 bases; bases with no gene match: 7.

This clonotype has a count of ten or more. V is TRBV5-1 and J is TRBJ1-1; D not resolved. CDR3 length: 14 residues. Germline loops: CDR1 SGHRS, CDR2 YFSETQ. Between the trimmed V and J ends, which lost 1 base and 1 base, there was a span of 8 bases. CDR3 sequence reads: CASSLTRTNTEAFF. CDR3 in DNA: TGCGCCAGCAGCTTGACGCGGACGAACACTGAAGCTTTCTTT.

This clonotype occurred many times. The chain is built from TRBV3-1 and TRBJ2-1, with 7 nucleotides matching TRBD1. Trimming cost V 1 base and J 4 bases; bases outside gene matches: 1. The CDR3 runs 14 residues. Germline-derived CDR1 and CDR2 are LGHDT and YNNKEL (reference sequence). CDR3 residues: CASSQGTGYNEQFF. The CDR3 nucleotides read TGTGCCAGCAGCCAAGGGACAGGATACAATGAGCAGTTCTTC.

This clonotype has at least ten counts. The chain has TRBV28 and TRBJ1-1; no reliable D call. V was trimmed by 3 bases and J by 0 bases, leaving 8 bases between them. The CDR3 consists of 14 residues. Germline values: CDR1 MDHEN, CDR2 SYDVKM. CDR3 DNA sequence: TGTGCCAGCAGTTTGGTGAGAATGAACACTGAAGCTTTCTTT. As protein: CASSLVRMNTEAFF.

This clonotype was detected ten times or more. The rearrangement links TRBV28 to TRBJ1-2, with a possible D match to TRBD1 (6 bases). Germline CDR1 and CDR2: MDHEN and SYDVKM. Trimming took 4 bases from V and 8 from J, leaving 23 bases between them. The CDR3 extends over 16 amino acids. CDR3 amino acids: CASSSAGARGHGGYTF. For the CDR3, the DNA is TGTGCCAGCAGTTCCGCGGGGGCGCGGGGGCACGGCGGCTACACCTTC.

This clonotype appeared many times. This chain's CDR3 is CASSQGTGTGATYEQYF. For the CDR3, the DNA is TGTGCCAGCAGCCAAGGGACAGGGACGGGCGCGACCTACGAGCAGTACTTC. V is TRBV3-1 and J is TRBJ2-7, with TRBD1 identical over 8 bases. V shed 1 base, J shed 2 bases, and the junction held 10 bases outside the gene matches. The CDR3 length is 17 residues. Germline V lookup: CDR1 LGHDT, CDR2 YNNKEL (reference sequence).

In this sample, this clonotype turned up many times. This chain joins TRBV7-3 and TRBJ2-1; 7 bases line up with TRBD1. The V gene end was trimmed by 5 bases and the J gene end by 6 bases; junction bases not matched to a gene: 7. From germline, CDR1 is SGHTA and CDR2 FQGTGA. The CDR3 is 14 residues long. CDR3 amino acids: CASSRYRDSNEQFF. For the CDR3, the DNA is TGTGCCAGCAGCCGGTACAGGGACAGCAATGAGCAGTTCTTC.

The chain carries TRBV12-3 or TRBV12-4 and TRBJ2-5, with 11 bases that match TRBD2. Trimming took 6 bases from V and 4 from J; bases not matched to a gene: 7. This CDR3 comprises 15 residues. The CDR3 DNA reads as TGTGCCAGCAGCCGAACGCTAGCGGGAGGAGAGACCCAGTACTTC. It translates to CASSRTLAGGETQYF.